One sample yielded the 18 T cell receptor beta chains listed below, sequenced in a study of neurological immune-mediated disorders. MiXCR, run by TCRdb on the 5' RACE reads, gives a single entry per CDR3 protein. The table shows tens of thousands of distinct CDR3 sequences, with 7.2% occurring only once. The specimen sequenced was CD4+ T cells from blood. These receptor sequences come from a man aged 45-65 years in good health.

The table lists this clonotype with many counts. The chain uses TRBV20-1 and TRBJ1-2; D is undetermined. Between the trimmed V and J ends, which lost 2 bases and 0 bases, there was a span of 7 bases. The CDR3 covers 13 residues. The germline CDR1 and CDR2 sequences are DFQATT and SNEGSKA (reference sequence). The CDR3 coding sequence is TGCAGTGCTAGACAGAATTCTAACTATGGCTACACCTTC. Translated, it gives CSARQNSNYGYTF.

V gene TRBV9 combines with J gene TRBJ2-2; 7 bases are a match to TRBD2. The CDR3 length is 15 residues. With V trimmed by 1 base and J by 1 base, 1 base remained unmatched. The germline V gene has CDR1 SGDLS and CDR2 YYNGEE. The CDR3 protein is CASSVLAENTGELFF. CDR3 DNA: TGTGCCAGCAGCGTACTAGCGGAGAACACCGGGGAGCTGTTTTTT.

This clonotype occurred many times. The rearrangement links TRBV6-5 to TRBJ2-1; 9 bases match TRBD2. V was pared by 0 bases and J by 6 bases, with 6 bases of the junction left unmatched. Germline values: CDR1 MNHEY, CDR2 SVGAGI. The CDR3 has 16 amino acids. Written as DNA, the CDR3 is TGTGCCAGCAGTTACTCAGGTAGCGGGAGACTCAATGAGCAGTTCTTC. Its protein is CASSYSGSGRLNEQFF.

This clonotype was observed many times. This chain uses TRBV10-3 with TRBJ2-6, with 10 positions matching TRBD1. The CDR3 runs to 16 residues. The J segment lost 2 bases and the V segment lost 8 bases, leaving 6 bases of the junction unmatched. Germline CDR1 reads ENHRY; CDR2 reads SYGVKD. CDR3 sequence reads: CAICPGTGAGANVLTF. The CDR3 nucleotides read TGTGCCATCTGTCCCGGGACAGGGGCTGGGGCCAACGTCCTGACTTTC.

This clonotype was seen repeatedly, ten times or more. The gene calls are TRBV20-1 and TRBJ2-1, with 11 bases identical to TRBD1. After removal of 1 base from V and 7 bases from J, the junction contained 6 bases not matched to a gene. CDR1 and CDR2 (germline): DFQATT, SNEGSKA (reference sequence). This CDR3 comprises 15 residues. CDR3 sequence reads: CSARVRTGGMNEQFF. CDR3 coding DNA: TGCAGTGCTAGAGTGAGGACAGGGGGCATGAATGAGCAGTTCTTC.

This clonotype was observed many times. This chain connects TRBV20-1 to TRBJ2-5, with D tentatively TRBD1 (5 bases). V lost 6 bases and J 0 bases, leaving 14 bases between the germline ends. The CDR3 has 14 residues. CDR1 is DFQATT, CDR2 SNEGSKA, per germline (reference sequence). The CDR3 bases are TGCAGTGCCCCGGCAGGGTTTTACCAAGAGACCCAGTACTTC. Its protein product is CSAPAGFYQETQYF.

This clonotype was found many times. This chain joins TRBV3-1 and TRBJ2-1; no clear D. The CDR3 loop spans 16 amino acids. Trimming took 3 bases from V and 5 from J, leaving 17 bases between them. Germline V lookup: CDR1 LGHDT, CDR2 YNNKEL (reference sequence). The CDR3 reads CASSQYGPTGNNEQFF. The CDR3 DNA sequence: TGTGCCAGCAGCCAGTATGGACCAACCGGAAACAATGAGCAGTTCTTC.

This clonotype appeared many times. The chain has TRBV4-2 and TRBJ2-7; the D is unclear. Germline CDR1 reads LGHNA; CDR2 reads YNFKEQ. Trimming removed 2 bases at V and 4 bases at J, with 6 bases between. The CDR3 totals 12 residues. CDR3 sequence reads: CASSQSYYEQYF. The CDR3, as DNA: TGTGCCAGCAGCCAATCATATTACGAGCAGTACTTC.

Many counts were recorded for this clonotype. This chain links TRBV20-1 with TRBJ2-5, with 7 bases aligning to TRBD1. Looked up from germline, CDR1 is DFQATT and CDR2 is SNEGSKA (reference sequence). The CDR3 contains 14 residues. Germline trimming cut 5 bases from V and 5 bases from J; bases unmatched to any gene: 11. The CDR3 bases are TGCAGTGCTCCCCCGACAGGGCTCCTGGAGACCCAGTACTTC. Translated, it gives CSAPPTGLLETQYF.

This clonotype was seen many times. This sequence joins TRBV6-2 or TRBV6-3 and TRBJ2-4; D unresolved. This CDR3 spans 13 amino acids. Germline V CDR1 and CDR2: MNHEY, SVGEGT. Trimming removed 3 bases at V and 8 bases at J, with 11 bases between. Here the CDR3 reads CASSYPDRYIQYF. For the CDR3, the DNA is TGTGCCAGCAGTTATCCCGACCGGTACATTCAGTACTTC.

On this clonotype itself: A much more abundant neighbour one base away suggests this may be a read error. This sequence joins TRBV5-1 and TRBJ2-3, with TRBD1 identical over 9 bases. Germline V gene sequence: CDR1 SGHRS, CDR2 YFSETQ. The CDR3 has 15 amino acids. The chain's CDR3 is CASSLLGQGGDTQCF. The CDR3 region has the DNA TGCGCCAGCAGCTTGTTGGGACAGGGAGGAGATACGCAGTGTTTT.

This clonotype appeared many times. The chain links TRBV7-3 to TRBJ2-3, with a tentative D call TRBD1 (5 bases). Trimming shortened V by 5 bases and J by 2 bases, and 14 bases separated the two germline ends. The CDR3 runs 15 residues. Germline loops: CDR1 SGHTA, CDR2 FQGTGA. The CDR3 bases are TGTGCCAGCAGCCAGTACGTCGGACACACAGATACGCAGTATTTT. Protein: CASSQYVGHTDTQYF.

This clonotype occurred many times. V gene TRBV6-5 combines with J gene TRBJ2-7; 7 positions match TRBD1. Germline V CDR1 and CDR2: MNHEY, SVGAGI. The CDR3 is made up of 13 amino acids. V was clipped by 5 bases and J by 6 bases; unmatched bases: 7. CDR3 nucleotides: TGTGCCAGCAGTAAACAGGGGTGGGGCGAGCAGTACTTC. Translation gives CASSKQGWGEQYF.

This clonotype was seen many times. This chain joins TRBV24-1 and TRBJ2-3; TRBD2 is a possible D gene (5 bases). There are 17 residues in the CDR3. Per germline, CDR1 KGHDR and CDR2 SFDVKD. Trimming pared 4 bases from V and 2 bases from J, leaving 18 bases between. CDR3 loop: CATSDPPGRGDTDTQYF. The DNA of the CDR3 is TGTGCCACCAGTGACCCCCCGGGCCGGGGAGACACAGATACGCAGTATTTT.

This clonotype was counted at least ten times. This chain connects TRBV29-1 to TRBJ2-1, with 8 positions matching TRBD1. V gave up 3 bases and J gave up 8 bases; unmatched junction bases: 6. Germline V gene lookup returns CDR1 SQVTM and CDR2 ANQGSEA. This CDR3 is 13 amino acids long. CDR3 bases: TGCAGCGTTGATTTGAGACAGGGGTATGAGCAGTTCTTC. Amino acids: CSVDLRQGYEQFF.

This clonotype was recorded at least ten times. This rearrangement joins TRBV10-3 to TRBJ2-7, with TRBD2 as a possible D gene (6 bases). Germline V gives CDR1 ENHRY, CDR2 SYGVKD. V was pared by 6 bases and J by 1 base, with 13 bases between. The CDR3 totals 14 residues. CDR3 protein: CAISPGLTSYEQYF. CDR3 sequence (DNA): TGTGCCATCAGCCCGGGACTCACATCCTACGAGCAGTACTTC.

The chain's CDR3 is CASSSLIANEQFF. The DNA for the CDR3 is TGTGCCAGCAGCTCTCTAATCGCCAATGAGCAGTTCTTC. The chain recombines TRBV7-2 with TRBJ2-1; D unresolved. CDR3 length: 13 residues. The germline gives CDR1 SGHTA, CDR2 FQGNSA. Trimming left V 4 bases short and J 6 bases short, with 10 bases between.

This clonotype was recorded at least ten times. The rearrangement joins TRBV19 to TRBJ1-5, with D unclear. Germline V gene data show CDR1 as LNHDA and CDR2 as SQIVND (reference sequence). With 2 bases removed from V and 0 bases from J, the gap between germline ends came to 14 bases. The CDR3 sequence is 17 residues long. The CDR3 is CASSISQAAYSNQPQHF. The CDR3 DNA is TGTGCCAGTAGTATATCTCAGGCCGCGTATAGCAATCAGCCCCAGCATTTT.